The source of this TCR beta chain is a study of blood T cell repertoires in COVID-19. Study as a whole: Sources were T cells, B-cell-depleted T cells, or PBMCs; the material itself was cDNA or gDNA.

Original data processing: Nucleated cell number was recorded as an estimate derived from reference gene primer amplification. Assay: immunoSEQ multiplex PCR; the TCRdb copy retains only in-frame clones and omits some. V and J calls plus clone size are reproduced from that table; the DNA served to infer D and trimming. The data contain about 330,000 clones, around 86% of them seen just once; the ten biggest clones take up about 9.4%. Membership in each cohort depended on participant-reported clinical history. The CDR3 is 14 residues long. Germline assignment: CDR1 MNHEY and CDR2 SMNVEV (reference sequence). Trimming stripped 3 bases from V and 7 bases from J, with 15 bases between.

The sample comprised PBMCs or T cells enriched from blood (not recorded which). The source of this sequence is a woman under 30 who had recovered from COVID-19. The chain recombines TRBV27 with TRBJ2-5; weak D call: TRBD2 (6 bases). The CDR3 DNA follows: TGTGCCAGCAGTTTCCAGTCGATGGGGGGGACCCAGTACTTC. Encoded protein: CASSFQSMGGTQYF.